The rows below give T cell receptor beta chains drawn from one sample of a study of cytomegalovirus exposure and HLA in healthy donors. Libraries were prepared by immunoSEQ multiplex PCR; TCRdb keeps only in-frame clonotypes and omits some of them. This sample has 160,000 or so clones, with 55% to 75% found just once. What was sequenced was PBMCs. The receptors shown here come from a human donor in good health. Each CDR3 is given with its conserved first and last residue. A D gene is named only where the DNA matches it firmly. Not every row has a clone size; where given, it reads once, few, many or a size class.

v_call	clone_size	j_call	d_call	cdr3_nt	cdr3_aa
TRBV2	few	TRBJ2-1	.	TGTGCCAGCAGTGAAGCGGGGGGATACTTTGAGCAGTTCTTC	CASSEAGGYFEQFF
TRBV7-9	.	TRBJ1-1	TRBD1	TGTGCCAGCAGCTTAGCGACAGGGCTGAACACTGAAGCTTTCTTT	CASSLATGLNTEAFF
TRBV7-9	.	TRBJ2-2	.	TGTGCCAGCAGCCCCCGGGGGAACCGGGGCACCGGGGAGCTGTTTTTT	CASSPRGNRGTGELFF
TRBV6-6	.	TRBJ1-5	.	TGTGCCAGCAGTTACAGTGGGCCTCAGCCCCAGCATTTT	CASSYSGPQPQHF
TRBV5-5	.	TRBJ2-5	TRBD2	TGTGCCAGCAGCTTGCGCCTAGCGGGGGGAGAGACCCAGTACTTC	CASSLRLAGGETQYF
TRBV4-1	few	TRBJ1-4	.	TGCGCCAGCAGCCAGGTCTGGGGCGAAAAACTGTTTTTT	CASSQVWGEKLFF
TRBV10-3	.	TRBJ2-7	.	TGTGCCATCAGCGAGGTGCAGGGGGGAGAGCAGTACTTC	CAISEVQGGEQYF
TRBV6-1	.	TRBJ2-5	TRBD2	TGTGCCAGCAGCCCCCTAGCGGGGGCAGAGACCCAGTACTTC	CASSPLAGAETQYF
TRBV27	few	TRBJ2-2	.	TGTGCCAGCAGTTTCTGGACTATCACCAACACCGGGGAGCTGTTTTTT	CASSFWTITNTGELFF
TRBV18	few	TRBJ2-1	TRBD2	TGTGCCAGCTCCGGCACTAGCGGGGGGGCGGCTGAGCAGTTCTTC	CASSGTSGGAAEQFF
TRBV7-3	once	TRBJ2-7	TRBD2	TGTGCCAGCAGCGGGGGGGGTCCTAGTGGGTCCTACGAGCAGTACTTC	CASSGGGPSGSYEQYF
TRBV4-1	.	TRBJ2-1	TRBD1	TGCGCCAGCAGCCCCGACAGGGTCAATGAGCAGTTCTTC	CASSPDRVNEQFF
TRBV19	.	TRBJ1-6	.	TGTGCCAGTAGTATAGGAGGGCCATCACCCCTCCACTTT	CASSIGGPSPLHF
TRBV7-2	.	TRBJ1-2	TRBD1	TGTGCCAGCAGAAAGACAGGGGGCGCGCGGGGCTACACCTTC	CASRKTGGARGYTF
TRBV6-5	.	TRBJ2-7	TRBD1	TGTGCCAGCACCATAATGGGACAGGGGGCCCACGAGCAGTACTTC	CASTIMGQGAHEQYF
TRBV7-3	.	TRBJ1-1	.	TGTGCCAGCAGCTTAAGACCGGAGGGGACTGAAGCTTTCTTT	CASSLRPEGTEAFF
TRBV30	.	TRBJ2-7	.	TGTGCCTGGAGTCTAATGACTGAGGCCTACGAGCAGTACTTC	CAWSLMTEAYEQYF
TRBV9	.	TRBJ2-3	.	TGTGCCAGCAGCGTAGGGCCGATTGATACGCAGTATTTT	CASSVGPIDTQYF
TRBV5-1	few	TRBJ1-2	.	TGCGCCAGCAGCTTGGAGGGGCCGGATGGCTACACCTTC	CASSLEGPDGYTF
TRBV15	few	TRBJ1-4	.	TGTGCCACCAGCAGGGGTGACAGATCAACTAATGAAAAACTGTTTTTT	CATSRGDRSTNEKLFF
TRBV15	.	TRBJ1-1	.	TGTGCCACCAGCAGAGGGGCGGGGGATATGAACACTGAAGCTTTCTTT	CATSRGAGDMNTEAFF
TRBV4-1	.	TRBJ2-7	TRBD1	TGCGCCAGCAGACCCGGGACAGGGTCCTACGAGCAGTACTTC	CASRPGTGSYEQYF
TRBV7-3	.	TRBJ2-1	.	TGTGCCAGCAGCTTAATCCGGAGCGACAATGAGCAGTTCTTC	CASSLIRSDNEQFF
TRBV11-3	.	TRBJ2-5	TRBD1	TGTGCCAGCAGCTCGACAGGGATCCAAGAGACCCAGTACTTC	CASSSTGIQETQYF
TRBV6-6	.	TRBJ1-1	.	TGTGCCAGCAGTTACCACAGGGCCGACACTGAAGCTTTCTTT	CASSYHRADTEAFF
TRBV5-1	once	TRBJ1-2	TRBD1	TGCGCCAGCCGCTCATCCGGGACAGGGAATGGGTATGGCTACACCTTC	CASRSSGTGNGYGYTF
TRBV4-1	.	TRBJ2-1	.	TGCGCCAGCCTGGCTTTAGGGGGAGAGGAGCAGTTCTTC	CASLALGGEEQFF
TRBV14	.	TRBJ1-2	.	TGTGCCAGCAGCCAAGATAGGAGGGGACATGGCTACACCTTC	CASSQDRRGHGYTF
TRBV6-6	.	TRBJ1-1	.	TGTGCCAGCAGTTACGACAGTGGAGTAAACACTGAAGCTTTCTTT	CASSYDSGVNTEAFF
TRBV30	.	TRBJ1-1	.	TGTGCCTGGAGTGTACTGTCCGTGCCTGAAGCTTTCTTT	CAWSVLSVPEAFF
TRBV7-9	few	TRBJ2-7	.	TGTGCCAGCAGCTTAGGAGACGGAGCCTTTTACGAGCAGTACTTC	CASSLGDGAFYEQYF
TRBV30	.	TRBJ2-5	.	TGTGCCTGGAGCGAGGGCGGAGGAAAAGAGACCCAGTACTTC	CAWSEGGGKETQYF
TRBV7-2	.	TRBJ1-6	TRBD1	TGTGCCAGCAGCTTAGGGACGCCGGGACAGGGGAATTCACCCCTCCACTTT	CASSLGTPGQGNSPLHF
TRBV7-3	.	TRBJ2-3	.	TGTGCCAGCAGGGGGGCGGCTAGCACAGATACGCAGTATTTT	CASRGAASTDTQYF
TRBV19	.	TRBJ2-5	.	TGTGCCAGTAGTTTTGACAGGCAGTCCCAAGAGACCCAGTACTTC	CASSFDRQSQETQYF
TRBV7-3	few	TRBJ2-3	.	TGTGCCAGCAGCCCCGGACTCATAAGCACAGATACGCAGTATTTT	CASSPGLISTDTQYF
TRBV19	.	TRBJ2-5	TRBD1	TGTGCCAGTAGTCCAAGGACAGGGAGGACCCAGTACTTC	CASSPRTGRTQYF
TRBV5-4	.	TRBJ2-2	TRBD2	TGTGCCAGCAGCTTGGCCTCCGGTCTAGCGGAGAACACCGGGGAGCTGTTTTTT	CASSLASGLAENTGELFF
TRBV5-1	once	TRBJ2-3	.	TGCGCCAGCAGCTTGGCGGGGGTGGGCACAGATACGCAGTATTTT	CASSLAGVGTDTQYF